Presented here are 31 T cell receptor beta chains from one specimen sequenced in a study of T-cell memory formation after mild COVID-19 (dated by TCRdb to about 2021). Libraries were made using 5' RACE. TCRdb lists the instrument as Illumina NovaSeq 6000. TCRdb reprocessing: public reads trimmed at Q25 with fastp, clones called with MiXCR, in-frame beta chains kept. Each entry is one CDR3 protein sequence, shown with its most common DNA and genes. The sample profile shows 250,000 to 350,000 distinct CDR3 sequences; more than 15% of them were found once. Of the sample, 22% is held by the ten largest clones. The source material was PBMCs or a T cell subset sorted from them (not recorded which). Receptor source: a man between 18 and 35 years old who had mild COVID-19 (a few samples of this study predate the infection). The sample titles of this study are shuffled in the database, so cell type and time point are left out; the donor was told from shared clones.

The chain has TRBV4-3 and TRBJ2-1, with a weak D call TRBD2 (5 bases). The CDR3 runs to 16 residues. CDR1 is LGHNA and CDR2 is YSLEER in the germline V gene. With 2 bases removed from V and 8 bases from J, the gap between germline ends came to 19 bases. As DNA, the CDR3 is TGCGCCAGCAGCCAAATTAGCCCCCTAGCCGTGCATGAGCAGTTCTTC. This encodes CASSQISPLAVHEQFF.

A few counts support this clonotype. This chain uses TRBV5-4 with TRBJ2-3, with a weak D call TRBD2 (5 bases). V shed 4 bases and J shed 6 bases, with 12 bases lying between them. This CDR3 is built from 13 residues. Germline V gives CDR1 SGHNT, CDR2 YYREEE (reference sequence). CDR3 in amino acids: CASSTGVEDTQYF. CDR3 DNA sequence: TGTGCCAGCAGCACCGGGGTGGAGGATACGCAGTATTTT.

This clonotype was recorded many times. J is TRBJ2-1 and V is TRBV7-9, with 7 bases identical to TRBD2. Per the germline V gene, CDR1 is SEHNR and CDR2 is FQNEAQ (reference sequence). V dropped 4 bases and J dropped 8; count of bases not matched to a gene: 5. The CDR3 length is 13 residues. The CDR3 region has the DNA TGTGCCAGCAGCTCGGGACTAATAGATGAGCAGTTCTTC. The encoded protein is CASSSGLIDEQFF.

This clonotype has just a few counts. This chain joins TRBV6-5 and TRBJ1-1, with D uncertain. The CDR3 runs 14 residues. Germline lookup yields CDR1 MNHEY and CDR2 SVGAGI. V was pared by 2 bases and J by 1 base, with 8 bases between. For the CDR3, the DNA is TGTGCCAGCAGTTACGGGGTGGAGAACACTGAAGCTTTCTTT. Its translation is CASSYGVENTEAFF.

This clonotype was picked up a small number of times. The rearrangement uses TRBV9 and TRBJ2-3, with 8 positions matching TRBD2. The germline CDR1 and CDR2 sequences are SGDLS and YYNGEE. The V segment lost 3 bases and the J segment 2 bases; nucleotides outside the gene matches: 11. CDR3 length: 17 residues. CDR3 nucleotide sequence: TGTGCCAGCAGCGCGAAGCCGGGACTAGGGTACACAGATACGCAGTATTTT. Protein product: CASSAKPGLGYTDTQYF.

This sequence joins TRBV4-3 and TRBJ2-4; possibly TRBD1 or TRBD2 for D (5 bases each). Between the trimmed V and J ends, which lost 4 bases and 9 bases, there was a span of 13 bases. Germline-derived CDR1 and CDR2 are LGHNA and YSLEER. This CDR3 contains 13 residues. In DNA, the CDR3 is TGCGCCAGCAGCCCCGAATGGGGGTTCATTCAGTACTTC. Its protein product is CASSPEWGFIQYF.

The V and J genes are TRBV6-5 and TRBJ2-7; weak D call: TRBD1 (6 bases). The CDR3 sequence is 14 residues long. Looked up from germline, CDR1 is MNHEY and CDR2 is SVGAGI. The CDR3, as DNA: TGTGCCAGCAGTTACGGAGCAGGGGCCTACGTGCAGTACGTC. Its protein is CASSYGAGAYVQYV.

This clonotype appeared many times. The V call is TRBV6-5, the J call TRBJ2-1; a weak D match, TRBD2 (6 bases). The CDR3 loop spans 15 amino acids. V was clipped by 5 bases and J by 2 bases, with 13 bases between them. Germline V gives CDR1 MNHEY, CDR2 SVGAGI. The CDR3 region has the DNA TGTGCCAGCAGTCTTGGGGGGTTCACCTACAATGAGCAGTTCTTC. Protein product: CASSLGGFTYNEQFF.

In DNA, the CDR3 is TGTGCCAGCAGTGAGCCCGCAGGGTACTGGGGGACTGAAGCTTTCTTT. It encodes CASSEPAGYWGTEAFF. The chain uses TRBV25-1 and TRBJ1-1; a weak D match, TRBD1 (5 bases). Germline CDR1 MGHDK, CDR2 SYGVNS. The CDR3 has 16 residues. Trimming cost V 3 bases and J 5 bases, with 19 bases left between them.

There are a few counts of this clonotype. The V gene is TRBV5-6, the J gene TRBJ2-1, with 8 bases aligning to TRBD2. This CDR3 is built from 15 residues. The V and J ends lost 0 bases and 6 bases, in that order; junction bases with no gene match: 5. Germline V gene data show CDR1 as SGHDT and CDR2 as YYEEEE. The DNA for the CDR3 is TGTGCCAGCAGCTTGGTTAGCGGGGTGGGCAATGAGCAGTTCTTC. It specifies CASSLVSGVGNEQFF.

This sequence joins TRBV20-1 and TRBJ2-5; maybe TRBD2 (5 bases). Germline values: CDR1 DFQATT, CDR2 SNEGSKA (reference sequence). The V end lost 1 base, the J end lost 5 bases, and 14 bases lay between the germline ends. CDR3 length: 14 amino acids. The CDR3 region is CSARGALVGETQYF. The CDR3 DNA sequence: TGCAGTGCTAGAGGGGCACTAGTAGGGGAGACCCAGTACTTC.

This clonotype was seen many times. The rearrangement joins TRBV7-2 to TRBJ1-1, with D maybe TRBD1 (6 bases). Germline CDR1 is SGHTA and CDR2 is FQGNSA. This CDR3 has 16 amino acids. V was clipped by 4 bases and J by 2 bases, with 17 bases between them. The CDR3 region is CASSSAPSTGNTEAFF. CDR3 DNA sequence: TGTGCCAGCAGCTCAGCTCCTTCGACAGGCAACACTGAAGCTTTCTTT. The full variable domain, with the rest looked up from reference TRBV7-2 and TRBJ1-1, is GAGVSQSPSNKVTEKGKDVELRCDPISGHTALYWYRQSLGQGLEFLIYFQGNSAPDKSGLPSDRFSAERTGGSVSTLTIQRTQQEDSAVYLCASSSAPSTGNTEAFFGQGTRLTVV.

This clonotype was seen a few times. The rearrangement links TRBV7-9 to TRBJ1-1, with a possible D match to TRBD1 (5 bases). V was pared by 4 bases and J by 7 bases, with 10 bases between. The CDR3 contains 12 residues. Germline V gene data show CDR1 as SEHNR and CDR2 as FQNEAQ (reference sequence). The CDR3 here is CASSSGGDEAFF. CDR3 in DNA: TGTGCCAGCAGCTCCGGGGGAGATGAAGCTTTCTTT. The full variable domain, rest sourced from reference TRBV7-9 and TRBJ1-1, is DTGVSQNPRHKITKRGQNVTFRCDPISEHNRLYWYRQTLGQGPEFLTYFQNEAQLEKSRLLSDRFSAERPKGSFSTLEIQRTEQGDSAMYLCASSSGGDEAFFGQGTRLTVV.

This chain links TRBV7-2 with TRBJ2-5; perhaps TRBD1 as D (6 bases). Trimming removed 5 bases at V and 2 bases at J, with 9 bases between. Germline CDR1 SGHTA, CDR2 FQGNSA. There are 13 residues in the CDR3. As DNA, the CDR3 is TGTGCCAGCAGCCGAGGGACACAAGAGACCCAGTACTTC. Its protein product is CASSRGTQETQYF.

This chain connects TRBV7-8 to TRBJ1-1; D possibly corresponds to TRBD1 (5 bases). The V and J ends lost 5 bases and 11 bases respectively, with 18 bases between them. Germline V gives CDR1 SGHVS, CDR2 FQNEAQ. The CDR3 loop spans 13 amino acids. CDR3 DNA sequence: TGTGCCAGCAGCATCGGGACGCTCGATCGGGCTTTCTTT. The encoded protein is CASSIGTLDRAFF.

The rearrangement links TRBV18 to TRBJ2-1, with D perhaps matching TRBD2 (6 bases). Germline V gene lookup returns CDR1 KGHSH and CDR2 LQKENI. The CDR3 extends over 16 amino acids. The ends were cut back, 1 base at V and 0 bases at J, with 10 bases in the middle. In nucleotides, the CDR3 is TGTGCCAGCTCACCACGGCGGGGAAGCTCCTACAATGAGCAGTTCTTC. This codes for CASSPRRGSSYNEQFF. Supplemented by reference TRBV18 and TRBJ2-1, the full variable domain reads NAGVMQNPRHLVRRRGQEARLRCSPMKGHSHVYWYRQLPEEGLKFMVYLQKENIIDESGMPKERFSAEFPKEGPSILRIQQVVRGDSAAYFCASSPRRGSSYNEQFFGPGTRLTVL.

The CDR3 is CASSYTQGLESPLHF. The CDR3, as DNA: TGTGCCAGCAGTTACACACAGGGGTTGGAGTCACCCCTCCACTTT. V and J are TRBV6-5 and TRBJ1-6; 7 nucleotides align to TRBD1. J lost 10 bases, V lost 2 bases, and 8 bases had no gene match. CDR1 is MNHEY, CDR2 SVGAGI, per germline. This CDR3 contains 15 residues.

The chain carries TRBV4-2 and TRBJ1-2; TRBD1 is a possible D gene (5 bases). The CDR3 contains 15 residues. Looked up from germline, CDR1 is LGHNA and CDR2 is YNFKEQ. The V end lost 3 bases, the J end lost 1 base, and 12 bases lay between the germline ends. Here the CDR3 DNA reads TGTGCCAGCAGCCAGGGGGTGACGGGTAACTATGGCTACACCTTC. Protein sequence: CASSQGVTGNYGYTF.

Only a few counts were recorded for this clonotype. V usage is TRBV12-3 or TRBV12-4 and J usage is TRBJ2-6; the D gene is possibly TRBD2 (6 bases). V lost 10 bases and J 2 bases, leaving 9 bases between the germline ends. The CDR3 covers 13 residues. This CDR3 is CAMRDAGANVLTF. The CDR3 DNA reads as TGTGCCATGCGGGATGCTGGGGCCAACGTCCTGACTTTC.

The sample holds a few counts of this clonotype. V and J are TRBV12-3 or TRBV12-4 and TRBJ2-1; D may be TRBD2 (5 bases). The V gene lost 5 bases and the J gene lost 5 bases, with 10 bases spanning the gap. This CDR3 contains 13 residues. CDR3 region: CASSPGSNNEQFF. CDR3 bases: TGTGCCAGCAGTCCGGGGTCGAACAATGAGCAGTTCTTC.

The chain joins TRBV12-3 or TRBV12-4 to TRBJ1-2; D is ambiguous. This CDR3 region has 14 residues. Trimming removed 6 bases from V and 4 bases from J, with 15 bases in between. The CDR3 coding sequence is TGTGCCAGCAGCCCCCGCGCGGGGAGCTATGGCTACACCTTC. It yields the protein CASSPRAGSYGYTF.

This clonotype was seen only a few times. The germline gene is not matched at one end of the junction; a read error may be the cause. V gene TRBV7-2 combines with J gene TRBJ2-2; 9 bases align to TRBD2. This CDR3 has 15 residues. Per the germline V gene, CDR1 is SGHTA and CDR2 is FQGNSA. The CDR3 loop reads CASSLNSGGAGELFF. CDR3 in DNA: TGTGCCAGCAGCTTAAATAGCGGGGGAGCCGGTGAGCTGTTTTTT.

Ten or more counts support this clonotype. CDR3 DNA sequence: TGCAGCGTTGTTTCTAGCGGGGGAGGAGATACGCAGTATTTT. Protein sequence: CSVVSSGGGDTQYF. The rearrangement links TRBV29-1 to TRBJ2-3; 10 bases line up with TRBD2. J was trimmed by 5 bases and V by 4 bases; bases with no gene match: 6. The CDR3 runs to 14 residues. Germline V gene data show CDR1 as SQVTM and CDR2 as ANQGSEA.

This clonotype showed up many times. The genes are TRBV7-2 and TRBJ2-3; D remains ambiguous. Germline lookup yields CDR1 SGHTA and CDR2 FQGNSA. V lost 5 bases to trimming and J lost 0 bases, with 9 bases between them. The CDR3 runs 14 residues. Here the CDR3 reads CASSTYLSTDTQYF. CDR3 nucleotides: TGTGCCAGCAGCACATACTTAAGCACAGATACGCAGTATTTT.

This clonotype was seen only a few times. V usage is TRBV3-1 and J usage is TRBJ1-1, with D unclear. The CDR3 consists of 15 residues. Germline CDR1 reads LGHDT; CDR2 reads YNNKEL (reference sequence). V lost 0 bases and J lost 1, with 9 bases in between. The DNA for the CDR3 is TGTGCCAGCAGCCAAGAGGCGACCCCGAACACTGAAGCTTTCTTT. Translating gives CASSQEATPNTEAFF.

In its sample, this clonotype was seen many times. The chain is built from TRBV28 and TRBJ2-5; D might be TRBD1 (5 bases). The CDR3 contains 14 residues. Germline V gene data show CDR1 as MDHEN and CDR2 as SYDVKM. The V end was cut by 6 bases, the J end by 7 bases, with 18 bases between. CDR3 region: CASSQGVPSRTQYF. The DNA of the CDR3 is TGTGCCAGCAGCCAGGGCGTACCATCAAGGACCCAGTACTTC.

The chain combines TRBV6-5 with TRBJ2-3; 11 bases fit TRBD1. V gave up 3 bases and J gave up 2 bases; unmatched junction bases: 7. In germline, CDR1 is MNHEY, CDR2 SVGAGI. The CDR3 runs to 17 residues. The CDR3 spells CASSYRGQGAPTDTQYF. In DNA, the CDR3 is TGTGCCAGCAGTTATCGCGGACAGGGGGCACCCACAGATACGCAGTATTTT.

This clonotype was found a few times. The CDR3 here is CASKGYNEQFF. The CDR3 bases are TGTGCCAGCAAGGGTTACAATGAGCAGTTCTTC. The rearrangement uses TRBV12-3 or TRBV12-4 and TRBJ2-1; D gene ambiguous. Trimming stripped 7 bases from V and 4 bases from J, with 5 bases between. The CDR3 runs to 11 residues.

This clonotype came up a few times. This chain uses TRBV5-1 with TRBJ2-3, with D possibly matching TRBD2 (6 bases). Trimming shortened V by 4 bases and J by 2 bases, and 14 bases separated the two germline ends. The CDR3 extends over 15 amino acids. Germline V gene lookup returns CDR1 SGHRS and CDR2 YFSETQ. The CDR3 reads CASSAPSGPTDTQYF. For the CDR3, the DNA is TGCGCCAGCAGCGCCCCCAGCGGGCCCACAGATACGCAGTATTTT.

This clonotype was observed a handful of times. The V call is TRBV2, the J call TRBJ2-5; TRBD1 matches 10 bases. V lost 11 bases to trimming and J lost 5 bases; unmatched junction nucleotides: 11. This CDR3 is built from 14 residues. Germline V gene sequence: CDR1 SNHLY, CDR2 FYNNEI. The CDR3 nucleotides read TGTGCCGGGCTTGAGGGACAGGGGTTGGAGACCCAGTACTTC. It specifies CAGLEGQGLETQYF.

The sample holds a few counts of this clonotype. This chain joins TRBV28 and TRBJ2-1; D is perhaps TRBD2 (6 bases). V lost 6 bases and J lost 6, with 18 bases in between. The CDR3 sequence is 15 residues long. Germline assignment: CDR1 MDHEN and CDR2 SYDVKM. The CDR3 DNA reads TGTGCCAGCAGCCTAACCGGGACTTTGGGCAATGAGCAGTTCTTC. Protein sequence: CASSLTGTLGNEQFF.